This T cell receptor beta chain was obtained from a study of cytomegalovirus exposure and HLA in healthy donors. The overall study: A previous analysis identified 95 million to 140 million unique TCR beta sequences derived from roughly 180 million T cells.

Study-level results: TRBV6-2, TRBV6-3 and some other V segments were excluded as indistinguishable. About 90% or about 30% of the time was how often most TCR beta V segments were productive, according to an earlier analysis. The investigators catalogued 150 to 200 TCR beta chains as cytomegalovirus-associated.

The V and J ends lost 3 bases and 4 bases respectively, with 12 bases between them. CDR1 is SQVTM, CDR2 ANQGSEA, per germline. This CDR3 has 13 residues. With respect to this clone: Its antigen is undetermined.

The PCR employed 60 Vbeta primers together with 13 Jbeta primers. This table comes from immunoSEQ multiplex PCR, and its TCRdb copy is limited to in-frame clones, with some not included. Of about 150,000 clones in the sample, about 79% are singletons; the top ten hold around 1.7%. The sequence derives from a woman aged 25 to 45 in good health and CMV-seronegative. The sample was PBMCs. The rearrangement uses TRBV29-1 and TRBJ1-1; no clear D gene. The CDR3 reads CSVESVTGTEAFF. CDR3 bases: TGCAGCGTTGAGTCAGTGACTGGCACTGAAGCTTTCTTT.